The source of this T cell receptor beta chain is a study of blood T cell repertoires in COVID-19. CDR1 and CDR2 (germline): SGHRS, YFSETQ. V lost 4 bases to trimming and J lost 8 bases; unmatched junction nucleotides: 5. The CDR3 spans 13 residues. The repertoire was sequenced with immunoSEQ multiplex PCR; TCRdb's copy has only in-frame clones and lacks some. The sample gives approximately 34,000 clones, 88% of which show up once; 7.5% to 10% is in the top ten. Sequencing used peripheral blood. This sequence originates from a human donor in a cohort sampled during active COVID-19. This chain uses TRBV5-1 with TRBJ2-5, with 10 bases fitting TRBD1. CDR3 protein: CASSKTGGFTQYF. The CDR3 coding sequence is TGCGCCAGCAGCAAGACAGGGGGCTTTACCCAGTACTTC.